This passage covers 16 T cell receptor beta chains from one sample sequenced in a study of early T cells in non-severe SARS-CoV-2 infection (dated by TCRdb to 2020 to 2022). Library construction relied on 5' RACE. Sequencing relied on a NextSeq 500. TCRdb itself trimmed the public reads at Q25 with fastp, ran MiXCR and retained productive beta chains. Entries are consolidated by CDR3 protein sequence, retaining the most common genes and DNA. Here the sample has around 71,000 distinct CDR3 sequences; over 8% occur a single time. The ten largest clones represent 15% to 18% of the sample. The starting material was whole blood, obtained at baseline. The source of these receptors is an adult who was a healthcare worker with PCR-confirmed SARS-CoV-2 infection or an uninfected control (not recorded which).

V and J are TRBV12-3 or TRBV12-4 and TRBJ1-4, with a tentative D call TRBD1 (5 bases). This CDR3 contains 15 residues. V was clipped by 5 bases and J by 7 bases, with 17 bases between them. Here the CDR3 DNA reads TGTGCCAGCAGTCAGGGCGCCACCGGAGCTGAAAAACTGTTTTTT. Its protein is CASSQGATGAEKLFF.

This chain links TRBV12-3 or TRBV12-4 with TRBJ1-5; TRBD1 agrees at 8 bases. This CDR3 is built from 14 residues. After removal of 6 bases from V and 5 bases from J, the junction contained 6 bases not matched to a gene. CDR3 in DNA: TGTGCCAGCAGCGAGACAGGGGCACATCAGCCCCAGCATTTT. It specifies CASSETGAHQPQHF.

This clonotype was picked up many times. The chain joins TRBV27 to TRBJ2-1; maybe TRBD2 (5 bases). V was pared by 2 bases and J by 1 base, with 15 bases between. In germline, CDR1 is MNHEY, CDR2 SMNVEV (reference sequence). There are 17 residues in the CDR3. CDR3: CASSLGTGRRSYNEQFF. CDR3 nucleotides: TGTGCCAGCAGTTTAGGTACTGGGAGACGTTCCTACAATGAGCAGTTCTTC.

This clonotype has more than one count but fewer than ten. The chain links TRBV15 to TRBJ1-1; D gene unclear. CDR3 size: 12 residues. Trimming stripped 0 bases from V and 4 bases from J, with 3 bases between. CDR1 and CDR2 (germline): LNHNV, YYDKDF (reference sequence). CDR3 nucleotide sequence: TGTGCCACCAGCAGAGATGTCACTGAAGCTTTCTTT. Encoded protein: CATSRDVTEAFF.

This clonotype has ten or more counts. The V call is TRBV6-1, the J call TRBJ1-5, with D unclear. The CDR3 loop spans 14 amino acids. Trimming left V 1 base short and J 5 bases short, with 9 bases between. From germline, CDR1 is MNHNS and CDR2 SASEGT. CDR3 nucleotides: TGTGCCAGCAGTGAAGGTGGTAACGATCAGCCCCAGCATTTT. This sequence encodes CASSEGGNDQPQHF.

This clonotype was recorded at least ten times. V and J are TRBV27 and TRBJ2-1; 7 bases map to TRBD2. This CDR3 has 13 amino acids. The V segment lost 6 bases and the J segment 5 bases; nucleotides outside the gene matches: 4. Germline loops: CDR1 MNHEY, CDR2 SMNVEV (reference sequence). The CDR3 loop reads CASRGGQDNEQFF. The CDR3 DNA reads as TGTGCCAGCAGGGGAGGGCAAGACAATGAGCAGTTCTTC.

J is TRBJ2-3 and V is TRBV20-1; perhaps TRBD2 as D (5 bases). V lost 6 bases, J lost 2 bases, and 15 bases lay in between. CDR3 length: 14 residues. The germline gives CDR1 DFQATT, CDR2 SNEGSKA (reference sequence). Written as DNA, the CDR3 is TGCAGTGCAAATGAACTAGTCCACACAGATACGCAGTATTTT. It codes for CSANELVHTDTQYF.

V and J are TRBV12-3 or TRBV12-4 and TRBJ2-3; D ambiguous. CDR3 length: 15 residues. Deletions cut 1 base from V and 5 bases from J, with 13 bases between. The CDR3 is CASSLVRQPGDTQYF. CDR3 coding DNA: TGTGCCAGCAGTTTAGTCCGGCAGCCGGGAGATACGCAGTATTTT.

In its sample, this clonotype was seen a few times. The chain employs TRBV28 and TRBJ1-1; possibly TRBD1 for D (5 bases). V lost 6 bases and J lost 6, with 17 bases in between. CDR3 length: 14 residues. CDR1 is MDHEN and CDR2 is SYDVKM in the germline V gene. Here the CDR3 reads CASRIRDPRPEAFF. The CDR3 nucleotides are TGTGCCAGCAGGATCCGGGACCCTCGGCCTGAAGCTTTCTTT.

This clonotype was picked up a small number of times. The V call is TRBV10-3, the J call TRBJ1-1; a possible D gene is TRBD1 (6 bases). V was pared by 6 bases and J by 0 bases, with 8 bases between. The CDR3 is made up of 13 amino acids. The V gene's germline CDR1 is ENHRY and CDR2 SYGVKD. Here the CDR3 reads CAIRGAVNTEAFF. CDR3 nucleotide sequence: TGTGCCATCAGGGGGGCCGTGAACACTGAAGCTTTCTTT.

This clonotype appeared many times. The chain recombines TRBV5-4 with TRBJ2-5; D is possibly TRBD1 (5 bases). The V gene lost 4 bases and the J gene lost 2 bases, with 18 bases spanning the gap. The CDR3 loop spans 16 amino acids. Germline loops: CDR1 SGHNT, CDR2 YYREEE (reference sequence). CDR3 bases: TGTGCCAGCAGCACCCCAGCAGGGATTAAACAAGAGACCCAGTACTTC. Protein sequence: CASSTPAGIKQETQYF.

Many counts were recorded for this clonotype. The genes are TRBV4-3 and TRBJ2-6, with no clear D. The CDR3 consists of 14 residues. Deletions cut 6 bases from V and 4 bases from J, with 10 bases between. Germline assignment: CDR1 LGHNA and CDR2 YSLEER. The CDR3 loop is CASSDSLGANVLTF. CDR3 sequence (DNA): TGCGCCAGCAGTGACTCCCTGGGGGCCAACGTCCTGACTTTC.

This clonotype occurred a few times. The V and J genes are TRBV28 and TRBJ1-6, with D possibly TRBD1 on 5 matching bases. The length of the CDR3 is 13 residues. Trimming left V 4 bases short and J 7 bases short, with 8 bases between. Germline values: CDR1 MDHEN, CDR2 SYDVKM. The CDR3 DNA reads TGTGCCAGCAGTTGGGACCCAAATTCACCCCTCCACTTT. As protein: CASSWDPNSPLHF.

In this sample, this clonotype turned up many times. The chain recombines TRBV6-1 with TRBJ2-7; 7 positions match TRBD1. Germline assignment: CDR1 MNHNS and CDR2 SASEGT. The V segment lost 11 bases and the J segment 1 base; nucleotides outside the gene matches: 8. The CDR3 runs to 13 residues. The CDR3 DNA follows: TGTGCCGCCATGTCGGGACAGTCCTACGAGCAGTACTTC. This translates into CAAMSGQSYEQYF.

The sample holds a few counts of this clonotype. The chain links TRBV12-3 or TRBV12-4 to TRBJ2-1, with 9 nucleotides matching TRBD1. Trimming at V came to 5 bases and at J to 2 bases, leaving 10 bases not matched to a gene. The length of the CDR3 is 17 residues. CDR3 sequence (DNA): TGTGCCAGCAGTCCTAAATACCGACAGGGGGCCTACAATGAGCAGTTCTTC. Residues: CASSPKYRQGAYNEQFF.

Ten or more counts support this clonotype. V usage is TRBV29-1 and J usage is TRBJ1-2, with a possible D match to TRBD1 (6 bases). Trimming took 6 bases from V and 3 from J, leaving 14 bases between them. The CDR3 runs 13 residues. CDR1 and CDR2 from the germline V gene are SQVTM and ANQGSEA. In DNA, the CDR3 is TGCAGCGTCAGGGGCTTGGGGGACTATGGCTACACCTTC. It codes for CSVRGLGDYGYTF.